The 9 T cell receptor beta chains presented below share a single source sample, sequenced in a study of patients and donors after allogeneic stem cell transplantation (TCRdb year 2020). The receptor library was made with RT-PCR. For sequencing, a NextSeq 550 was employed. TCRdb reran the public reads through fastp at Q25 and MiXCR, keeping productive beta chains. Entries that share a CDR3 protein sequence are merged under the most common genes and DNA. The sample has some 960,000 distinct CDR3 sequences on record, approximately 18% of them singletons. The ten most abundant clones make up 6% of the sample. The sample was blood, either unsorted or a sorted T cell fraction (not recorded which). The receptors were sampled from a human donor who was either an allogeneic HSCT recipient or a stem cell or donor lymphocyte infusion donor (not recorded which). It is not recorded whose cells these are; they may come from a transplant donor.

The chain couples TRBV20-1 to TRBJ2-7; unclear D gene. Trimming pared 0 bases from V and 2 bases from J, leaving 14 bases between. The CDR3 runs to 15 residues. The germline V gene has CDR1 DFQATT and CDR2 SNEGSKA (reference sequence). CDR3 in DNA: TGCAGTGCTAGAGATCTGGATCGGTCAGCCTACGAGCAGTACTTC. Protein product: CSARDLDRSAYEQYF.

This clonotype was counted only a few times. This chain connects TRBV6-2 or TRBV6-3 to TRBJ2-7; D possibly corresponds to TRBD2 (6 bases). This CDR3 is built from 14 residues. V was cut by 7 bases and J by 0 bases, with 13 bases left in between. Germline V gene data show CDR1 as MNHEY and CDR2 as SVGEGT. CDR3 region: CASNLLGGSYEQYF. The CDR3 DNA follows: TGTGCCAGCAACCTACTCGGGGGCTCCTACGAGCAGTACTTC.

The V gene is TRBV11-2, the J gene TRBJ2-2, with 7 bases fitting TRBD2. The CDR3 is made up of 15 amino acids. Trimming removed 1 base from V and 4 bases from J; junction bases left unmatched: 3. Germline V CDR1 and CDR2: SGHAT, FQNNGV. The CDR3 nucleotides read TGTGCCAGCAGCTTAGGCCGGACTAGCACCGGGGAGCTGTTTTTT. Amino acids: CASSLGRTSTGELFF. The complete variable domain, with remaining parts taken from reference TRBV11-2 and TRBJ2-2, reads EAGVAQSPRYKIIEKRQSVAFWCNPISGHATLYWYQQILGQGPKLLIQFQNNGVVDDSQLPKDRFSAERLKGVDSTLKIQPAKLEDSAVYLCASSLGRTSTGELFFGEGSRLTVL.

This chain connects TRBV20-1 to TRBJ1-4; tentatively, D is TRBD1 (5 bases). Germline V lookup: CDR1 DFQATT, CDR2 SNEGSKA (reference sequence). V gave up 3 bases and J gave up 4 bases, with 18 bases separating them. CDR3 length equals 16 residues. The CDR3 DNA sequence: TGCAGTGCTAGCCCGATTGGAGGGGCGGGTAATGAAAAACTGTTTTTT. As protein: CSASPIGGAGNEKLFF.

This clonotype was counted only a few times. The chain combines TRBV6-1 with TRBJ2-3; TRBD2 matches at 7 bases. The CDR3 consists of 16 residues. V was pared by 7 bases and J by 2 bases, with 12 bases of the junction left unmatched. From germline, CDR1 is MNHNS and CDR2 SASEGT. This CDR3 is CASNAPASGNTDTQYF. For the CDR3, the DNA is TGTGCCAGCAACGCCCCAGCGAGCGGGAACACAGATACGCAGTATTTT.

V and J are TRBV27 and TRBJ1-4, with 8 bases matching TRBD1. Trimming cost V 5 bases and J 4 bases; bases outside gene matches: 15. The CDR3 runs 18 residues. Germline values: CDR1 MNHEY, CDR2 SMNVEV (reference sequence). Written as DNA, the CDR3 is TGTGCCAGCAGTACCACGCAGGGGGCGCCCCGCAATAATGAAAAACTGTTTTTT. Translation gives CASSTTQGAPRNNEKLFF.

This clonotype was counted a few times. Here the CDR3 reads CASSLEVGPTEAFF. CDR3 DNA: TGCGCCAGCAGCTTGGAGGTGGGGCCCACTGAAGCTTTCTTT. This chain uses TRBV5-1 with TRBJ1-1; tentative D call: TRBD1 (5 bases). Germline values: CDR1 SGHRS, CDR2 YFSETQ. The ends were cut back, 0 bases at V and 4 bases at J, with 10 bases in the middle. The CDR3 has 14 residues.

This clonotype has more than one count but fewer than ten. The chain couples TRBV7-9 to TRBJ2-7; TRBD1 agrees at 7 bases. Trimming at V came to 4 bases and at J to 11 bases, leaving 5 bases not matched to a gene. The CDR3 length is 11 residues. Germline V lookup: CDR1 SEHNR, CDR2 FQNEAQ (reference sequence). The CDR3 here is CASSSGQSEYF. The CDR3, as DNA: TGTGCCAGCAGCTCGGGACAGTCGGAGTACTTC.

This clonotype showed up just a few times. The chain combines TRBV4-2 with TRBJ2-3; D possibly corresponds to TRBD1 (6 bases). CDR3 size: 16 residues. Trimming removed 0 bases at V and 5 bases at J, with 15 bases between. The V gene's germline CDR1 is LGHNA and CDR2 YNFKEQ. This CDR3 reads CASSQDFARGRDTQYF. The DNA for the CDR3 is TGTGCCAGCAGCCAAGATTTTGCCAGGGGTCGAGATACGCAGTATTTT.